The rows below give T cell receptor beta chains drawn from one sample of a study of shared clonotypes between healthy human individuals. Using immunoSEQ multiplex PCR, the repertoire was profiled, and TCRdb retains in-frame clones only, with some absent. The sample carries some 2 million clones, about 95% recorded once. Sequenced input: naive CD8+ T cells sorted from blood. The receptors originated from a man between 18 and 35 years old in good health. Each CDR3 is given with its conserved first and last residue. Each record gives: D gene, J gene, clone size, V gene, CDR3 protein, CDR3 DNA. The D gene is left open where the match is weak. A clone size is listed for some rows: how often the clone was seen (once, few, many), or a class if it is expanded.

-	TRBJ2-3	-	TRBV29-1	CSVDGTHFDTDTQYF	TGCAGCGTGGACGGGACTCATTTTGACACAGATACGCAGTATTTT
-	TRBJ2-2	-	TRBV6-4	CASRIAGTPNTGELFF	TGTGCCAGCAGGATTGCCGGGACACCGAACACCGGGGAGCTGTTTTTT
-	TRBJ2-3	once	TRBV4-1	CASSQAREFDTDTQYF	TGCGCCAGCAGCCAAGCCCGGGAGTTTGACACAGATACGCAGTATTTT
-	TRBJ2-7	-	TRBV30	CAWGASYEQYF	TGTGCCTGGGGAGCTTCCTACGAGCAGTACTTC
-	TRBJ2-3	once	TRBV27	CASSFAGPKRGDTQYF	TGTGCCAGCAGTTTCGCGGGTCCTAAAAGAGGAGATACGCAGTATTTT
-	TRBJ1-4	-	TRBV6-1	CASSQGTGTEGEKLFF	TGTGCCAGCAGTCAAGGGACCGGGACTGAGGGCGAAAAACTGTTTTTT
-	TRBJ2-7	-	TRBV5-4	CASSVRGDSYEQYF	TGTGCCAGCAGCGTCAGGGGTGACAGCTACGAGCAGTACTTC
-	TRBJ1-5	-	TRBV2	CASSRGGTSNQPQHF	TGTGCCAGCAGTCGGGGGGGGACAAGCAATCAGCCCCAGCATTTT
TRBD1	TRBJ2-1	once	TRBV13	CASGPRDSSYNEQFF	TGTGCCAGCGGTCCCCGGGACAGCTCCTACAATGAGCAGTTCTTC
TRBD1	TRBJ2-1	-	TRBV13	CASSLGDRGPNEQFF	TGTGCCAGCAGCTTAGGTGACAGGGGGCCCAATGAGCAGTTCTTC
-	TRBJ1-4	-	TRBV19	CASSSRPFANEKLFF	TGTGCCAGTAGTAGCCGCCCTTTCGCCAATGAAAAACTGTTTTTT
TRBD1	TRBJ2-2	-	TRBV13	CASSPSPGQGATGELFF	TGTGCCAGCAGCCCCTCCCCGGGACAGGGGGCCACCGGGGAGCTGTTTTTT
TRBD1	TRBJ1-2	-	TRBV25-1	CASRAAGQGAWGYTF	TGTGCCAGCAGGGCGGCGGGACAGGGGGCGTGGGGCTACACCTTC
TRBD1	TRBJ2-3	-	TRBV5-6	CASSFRTGGTDTQYF	TGTGCCAGCAGCTTTAGGACAGGGGGCACAGATACGCAGTATTTT
TRBD1	TRBJ1-5	-	TRBV27	CASSSTGGGQPQHF	TGTGCCAGCAGTTCAACAGGGGGGGGACAGCCCCAGCATTTT
-	TRBJ2-7	-	TRBV4-1	CASSPAVGEPPDEQYF	TGCGCCAGCAGCCCGGCGGTGGGGGAGCCCCCCGACGAGCAGTACTTC
TRBD1	TRBJ2-7	-	TRBV27	CASSPSIGTGSYEQYF	TGTGCCAGCAGTCCCTCAATCGGGACAGGGTCCTACGAGCAGTACTTC
TRBD2	TRBJ2-7	-	TRBV4-3	CASSPWTSGRVYEQYF	TGCGCCAGCAGCCCCTGGACTAGCGGGAGGGTTTACGAGCAGTACTTC
TRBD1	TRBJ1-2	-	TRBV28	CASSLWAGTGFFGYTF	TGTGCCAGCAGTTTATGGGCGGGGACAGGGTTCTTTGGCTACACCTTC
-	TRBJ1-5	-	TRBV4-3	CASSQDPGEGNQPQHF	TGCGCCAGCAGCCAAGATCCAGGGGAGGGCAATCAGCCCCAGCATTTT
-	TRBJ2-1	-	TRBV2	CASSDRRGRDYNEQFF	TGTGCCAGCAGTGATCGGCGGGGAAGGGATTACAATGAGCAGTTCTTC
TRBD1	TRBJ1-6	-	TRBV9	CASSATGYNSPLHF	TGTGCCAGCAGTGCGACAGGGTATAATTCACCCCTCCACTTT
TRBD2	TRBJ2-7	-	TRBV15	CATSRRGLAGDLAYEQYF	TGTGCCACCAGCAGGAGGGGACTAGCGGGGGACCTCGCCTACGAGCAGTACTTC
-	TRBJ2-1	-	TRBV18	CASSLGGIEQFF	TGTGCCAGCTCACTAGGGGGTATTGAGCAGTTCTTC
TRBD1	TRBJ1-2	-	TRBV5-4	CASSPGTGFYGYTF	TGTGCCAGCAGCCCCGGGACAGGGTTTTATGGCTACACCTTC
TRBD1	TRBJ2-7	-	TRBV7-8	CASSFSSGQGAWEQYF	TGTGCCAGCAGCTTCTCCTCGGGACAGGGGGCCTGGGAGCAGTACTTC
-	TRBJ2-7	few	TRBV27	CASSSNSYEQYF	TGTGCCAGCAGTTCCAACTCCTACGAGCAGTACTTC
TRBD2	TRBJ2-2	-	TRBV5-1	CASSLMRGDSNTGELFF	TGCGCCAGCAGCTTGATGCGGGGGGACTCGAACACCGGGGAGCTGTTTTTT